This is a list of T cell receptor beta chains from one sample in a study of cytomegalovirus exposure and HLA in healthy donors. Profiled with immunoSEQ multiplex PCR; TCRdb holds only in-frame clones, not every one. This table holds some 200,000 clones, 82% found once. The specimen was PBMCs. Receptor source: a woman between 18 and 30 years old in good health and CMV-seronegative. The CDR3 runs from the conserved cysteine through the conserved F or W. A D gene is named only where the DNA matches it firmly. Rows may omit the clone size; those that give it use once, few, many or a size class.

clone size | J gene | D gene | V gene | CDR3 DNA | CDR3 protein
. | TRBJ1-1 | . | TRBV5-1 | TGCGCCAGCAGCTTGGATTTACAGCTGAACACTGAAGCTTTCTTT | CASSLDLQLNTEAFF
. | TRBJ2-2 | . | TRBV6-5 | TGTGCCAGCAGTCCCGCACATCCGAACACCAGGGAGCTGTTTTTT | CASSPAHPNTRELFF
. | TRBJ2-2 | . | TRBV7-9 | TGTGCCAGCAGCAAGGACTCCGGGGAGCTGTTTTTT | CASSKDSGELFF
. | TRBJ1-2 | TRBD1 | TRBV7-2 | TGTGCCAGCAGCTTTGGGTCGACAGGGGGCGGTAACTATGGCTACACCTTC | CASSFGSTGGGNYGYTF
. | TRBJ2-2 | . | TRBV19 | TGTGCCAGTGGATTGGGGAGCTTCACCGGGGAGCTGTTTTTT | CASGLGSFTGELFF
. | TRBJ2-3 | . | TRBV7-9 | TGTGCCAGCAGCCCCAGCGGGGATACGCAGTATTTT | CASSPSGDTQYF
. | TRBJ2-7 | . | TRBV29-1 | TGCAGCGTTGATGGACTCTCTCCCGGGGGCTCCTACGAGCAGTACTTC | CSVDGLSPGGSYEQYF
once | TRBJ1-1 | TRBD1 | TRBV7-8 | TGTGCCAGCAGCCCAAGGACAGGGCGGAACACTGAAGCTTTCTTT | CASSPRTGRNTEAFF
. | TRBJ2-1 | TRBD1 | TRBV6-5 | TGTGCCAGCGGGGACAGCCTAGACTACAATGAGCAGTTCTTC | CASGDSLDYNEQFF
. | TRBJ2-7 | TRBD1 | TRBV7-9 | TGTGCCAGCAGCCCCCGGGACAGAGCCTACGAGCAGTACTTC | CASSPRDRAYEQYF
. | TRBJ2-4 | . | TRBV6-6 | TGTGCCAGCAGTTACAGGGGGACCGCGGAAAACATTCAGTACTTC | CASSYRGTAENIQYF
. | TRBJ1-5 | . | TRBV19 | TGTGCCAGTAGACCAGGGACTGGTTTTAGCAATCAGCCCCAGCATTTT | CASRPGTGFSNQPQHF
. | TRBJ2-4 | . | TRBV4-2 | TGTGCCAGCAGCCCGGTTGGGGGACTAGCCAAAAACATTCAGTACTTC | CASSPVGGLAKNIQYF
. | TRBJ2-3 | TRBD1 | TRBV10-3 | TGTGCCATGGGACAGGGGTCGACAGATACGCAGTATTTT | CAMGQGSTDTQYF